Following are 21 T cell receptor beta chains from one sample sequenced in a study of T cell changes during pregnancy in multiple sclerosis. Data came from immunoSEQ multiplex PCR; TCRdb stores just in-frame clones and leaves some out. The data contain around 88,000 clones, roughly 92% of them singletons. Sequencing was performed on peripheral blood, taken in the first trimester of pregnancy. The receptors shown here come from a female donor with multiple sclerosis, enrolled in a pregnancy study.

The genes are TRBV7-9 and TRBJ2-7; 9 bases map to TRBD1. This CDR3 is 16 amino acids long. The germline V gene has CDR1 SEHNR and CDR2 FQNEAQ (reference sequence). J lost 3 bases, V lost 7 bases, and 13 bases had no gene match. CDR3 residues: CASIPNAGTGLYEQYF. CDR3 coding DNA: TGTGCCAGCATACCAAATGCCGGGACAGGGCTCTACGAGCAGTACTTC.

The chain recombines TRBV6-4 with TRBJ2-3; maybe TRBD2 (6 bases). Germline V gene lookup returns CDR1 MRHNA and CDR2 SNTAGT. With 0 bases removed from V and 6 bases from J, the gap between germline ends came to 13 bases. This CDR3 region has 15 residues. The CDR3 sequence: CASSDSRDGRDTQYF. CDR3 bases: TGTGCCAGCAGTGACTCGCGGGACGGGCGGGATACGCAGTATTTT.

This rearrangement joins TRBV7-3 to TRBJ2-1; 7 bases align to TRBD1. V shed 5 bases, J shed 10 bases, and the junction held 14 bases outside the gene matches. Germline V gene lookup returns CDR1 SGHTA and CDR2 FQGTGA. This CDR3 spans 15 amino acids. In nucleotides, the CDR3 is TGTGCCAGCAGCCCAAAGACGACAACAGGGGAGGAGCAGTTCTTC. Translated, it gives CASSPKTTTGEEQFF.

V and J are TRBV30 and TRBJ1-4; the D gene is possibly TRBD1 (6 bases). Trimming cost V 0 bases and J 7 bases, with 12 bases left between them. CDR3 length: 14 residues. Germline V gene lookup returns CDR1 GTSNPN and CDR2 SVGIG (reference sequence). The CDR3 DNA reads TGTGCCTGGAGTGTTTTAGGGGGATTTGAAAAACTGTTTTTT. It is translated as CAWSVLGGFEKLFF.

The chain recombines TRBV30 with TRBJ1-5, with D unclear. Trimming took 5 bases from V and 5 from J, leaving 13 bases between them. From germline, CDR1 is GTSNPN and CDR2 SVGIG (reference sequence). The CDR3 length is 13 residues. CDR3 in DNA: TGTGCCTGGGGCCGTACGTTATATCAGCCCCAGCATTTT. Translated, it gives CAWGRTLYQPQHF.

Here the CDR3 reads CASSLGAGQPQHF. CDR3 coding DNA: TGTGCCAGCTCATTGGGGGCAGGACAGCCCCAGCATTTT. This chain joins TRBV18 and TRBJ1-5; possible D gene TRBD1, 6 bases. Trimming stripped 5 bases from V and 7 bases from J, with 12 bases between. The germline V gene has CDR1 KGHSH and CDR2 LQKENI. The CDR3 is made up of 13 amino acids.

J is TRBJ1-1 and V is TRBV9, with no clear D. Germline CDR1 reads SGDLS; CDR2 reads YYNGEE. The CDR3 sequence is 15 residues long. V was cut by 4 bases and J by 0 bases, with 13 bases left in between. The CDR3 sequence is CASSPQRLMNTEAFF. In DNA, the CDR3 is TGTGCCAGCAGCCCGCAAAGACTCATGAACACTGAAGCTTTCTTT.

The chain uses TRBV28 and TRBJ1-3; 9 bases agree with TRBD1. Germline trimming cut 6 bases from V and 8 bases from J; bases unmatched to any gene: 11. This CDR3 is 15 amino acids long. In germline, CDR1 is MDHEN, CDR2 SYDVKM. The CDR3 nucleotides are TGTGCCAGCAGCACCTTAGGGACAGGGTTTGACACCATATATTTT. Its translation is CASSTLGTGFDTIYF.

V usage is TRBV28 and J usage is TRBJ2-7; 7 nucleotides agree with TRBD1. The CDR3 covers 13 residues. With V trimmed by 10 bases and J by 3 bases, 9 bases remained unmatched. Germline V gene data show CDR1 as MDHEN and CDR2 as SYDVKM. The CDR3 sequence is CATKTGRNYEQYF. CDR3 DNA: TGTGCCACCAAGACAGGGCGAAACTACGAGCAGTACTTC.

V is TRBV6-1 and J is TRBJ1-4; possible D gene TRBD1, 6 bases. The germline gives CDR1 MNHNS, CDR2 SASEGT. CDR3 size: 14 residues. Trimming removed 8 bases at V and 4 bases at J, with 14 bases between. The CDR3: CASCNRALNEKLFF. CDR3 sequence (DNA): TGTGCCAGCTGTAACAGGGCCCTTAATGAAAAACTGTTTTTT.

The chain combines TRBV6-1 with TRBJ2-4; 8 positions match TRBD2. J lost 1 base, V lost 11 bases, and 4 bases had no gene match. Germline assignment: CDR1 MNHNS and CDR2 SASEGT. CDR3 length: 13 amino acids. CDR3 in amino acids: CAASSGAKNIQYF. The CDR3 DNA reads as TGTGCCGCCTCTAGCGGGGCCAAAAACATTCAGTACTTC.

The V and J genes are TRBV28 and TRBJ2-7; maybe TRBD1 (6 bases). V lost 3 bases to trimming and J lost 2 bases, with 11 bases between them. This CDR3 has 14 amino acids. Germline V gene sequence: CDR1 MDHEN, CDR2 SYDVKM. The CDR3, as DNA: TGTGCCAGCAGTTTTTCCGGGACAACCTACGAGCAGTACTTC. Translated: CASSFSGTTYEQYF.

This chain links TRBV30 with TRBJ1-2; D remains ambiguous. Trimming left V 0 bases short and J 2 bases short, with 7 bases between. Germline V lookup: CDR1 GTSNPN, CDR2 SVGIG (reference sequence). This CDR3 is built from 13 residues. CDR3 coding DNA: TGTGCCTGGAGTGTTTTACAGAACTATGGCTACACCTTC. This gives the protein CAWSVLQNYGYTF.

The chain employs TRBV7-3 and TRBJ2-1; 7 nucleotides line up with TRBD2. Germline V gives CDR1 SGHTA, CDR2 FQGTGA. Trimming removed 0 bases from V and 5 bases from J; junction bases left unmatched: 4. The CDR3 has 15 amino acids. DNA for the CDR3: TGTGCCAGCAGCTTAACGCGGGGGTCCCACAATGAGCAGTTCTTC. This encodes CASSLTRGSHNEQFF.

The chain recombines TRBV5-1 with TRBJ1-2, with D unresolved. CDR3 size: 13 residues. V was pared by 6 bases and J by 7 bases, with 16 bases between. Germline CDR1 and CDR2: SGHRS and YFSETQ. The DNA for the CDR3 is TGCGCCAGCACCGGAGGTGGGGTTGTTGGCTACACCTTC. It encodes CASTGGGVVGYTF.

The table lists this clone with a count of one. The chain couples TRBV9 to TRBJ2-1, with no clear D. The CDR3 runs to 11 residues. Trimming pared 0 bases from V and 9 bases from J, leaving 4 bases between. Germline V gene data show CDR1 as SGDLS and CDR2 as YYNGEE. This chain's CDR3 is CASSVDIEQFF. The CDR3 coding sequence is TGTGCCAGCAGCGTAGACATTGAGCAGTTCTTC.

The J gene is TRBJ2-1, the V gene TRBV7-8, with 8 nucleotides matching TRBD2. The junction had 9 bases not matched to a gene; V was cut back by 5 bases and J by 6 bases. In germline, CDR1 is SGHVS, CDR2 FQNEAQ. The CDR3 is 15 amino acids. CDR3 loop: CASSPGSGRPNEQFF. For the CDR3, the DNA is TGTGCCAGCAGCCCAGGGAGCGGGAGACCCAATGAGCAGTTCTTC.

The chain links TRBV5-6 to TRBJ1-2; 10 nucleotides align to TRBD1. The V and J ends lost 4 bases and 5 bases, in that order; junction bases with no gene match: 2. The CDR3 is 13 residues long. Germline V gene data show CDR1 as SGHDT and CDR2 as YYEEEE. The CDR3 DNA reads TGTGCCAGCAGCAGGGGACAGGGGTATGGCTACACCTTC. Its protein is CASSRGQGYGYTF.

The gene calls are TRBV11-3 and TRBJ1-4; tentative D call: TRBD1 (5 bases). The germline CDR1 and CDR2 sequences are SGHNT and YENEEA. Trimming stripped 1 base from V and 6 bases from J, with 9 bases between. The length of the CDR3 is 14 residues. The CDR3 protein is CASSLGTGHEKLFF. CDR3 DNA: TGTGCCAGCAGCTTAGGCACAGGTCATGAAAAACTGTTTTTT.

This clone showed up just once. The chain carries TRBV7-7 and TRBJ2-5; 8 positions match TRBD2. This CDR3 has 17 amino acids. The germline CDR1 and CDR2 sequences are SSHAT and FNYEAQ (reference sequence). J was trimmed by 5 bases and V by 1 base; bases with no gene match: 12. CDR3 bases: TGTGCCAGCAGCTTAGTATCCGGGGGGTTAGCGGGGGAGACCCAGTACTTC. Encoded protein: CASSLVSGGLAGETQYF.

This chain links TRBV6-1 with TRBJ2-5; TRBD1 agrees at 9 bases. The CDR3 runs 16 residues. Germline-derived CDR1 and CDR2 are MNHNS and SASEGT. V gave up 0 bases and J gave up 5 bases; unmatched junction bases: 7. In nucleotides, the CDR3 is TGTGCCAGCAGTGAAGCTCCCGGACAGGGGTTCGAGACCCAGTACTTC. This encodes CASSEAPGQGFETQYF.